The source of this T cell receptor beta chain is a study of identical twins. Whole-study findings and limits: Modelling approaches yielded underestimates of out-of-frame TCR alpha sharing between monozygotic twins.

The germline V gene has CDR1 SQVTM and CDR2 ANQGSEA. V lost 7 bases to trimming and J lost 8 bases; unmatched junction nucleotides: 10. CDR3 length equals 14 residues. A universal primer site was created by template switching, with the cDNA bearing unique molecular identifiers. MiXCR was run by TCRdb on the 5' RACE reads, yielding one entry per CDR3 protein. The sample lists 450,000 to 600,000 distinct CDR3 sequences, about a fifth occurring once. As regards this clonotype: Its specificity is not known.

The same data also went into a second study, on yellow fever vaccine responses in identical twins.

Sequencing input: CD4+ T cells sorted from blood. V gene TRBV29-1 combines with J gene TRBJ2-1, with 11 positions matching TRBD1. This TCR came from a woman aged 18 to 35 in good health. The CDR3 sequence is CSGLVRTGGDEQFF. CDR3 sequence (DNA): TGCAGCGGTTTAGTGCGGACAGGGGGCGATGAGCAGTTCTTC.